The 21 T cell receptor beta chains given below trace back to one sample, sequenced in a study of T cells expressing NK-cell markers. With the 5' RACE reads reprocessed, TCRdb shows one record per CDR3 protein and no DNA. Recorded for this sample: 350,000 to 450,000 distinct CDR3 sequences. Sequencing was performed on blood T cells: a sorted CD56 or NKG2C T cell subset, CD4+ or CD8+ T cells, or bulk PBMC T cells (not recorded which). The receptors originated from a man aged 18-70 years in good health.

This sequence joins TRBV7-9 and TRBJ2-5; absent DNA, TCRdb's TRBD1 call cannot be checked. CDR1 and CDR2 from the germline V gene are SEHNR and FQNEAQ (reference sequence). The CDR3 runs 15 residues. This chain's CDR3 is CASSLGTILLETQYF. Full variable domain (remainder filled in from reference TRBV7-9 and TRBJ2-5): DTGVSQNPRHKITKRGQNVTFRCDPISEHNRLYWYRQTLGQGPEFLTYFQNEAQLEKSRLLSDRFSAERPKGSFSTLEIQRTEQGDSAMYLCASSLGTILLETQYFGPGTRLLVL.

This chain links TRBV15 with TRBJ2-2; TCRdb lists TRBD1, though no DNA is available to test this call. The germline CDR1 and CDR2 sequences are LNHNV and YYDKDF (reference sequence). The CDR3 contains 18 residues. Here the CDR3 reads CATSRDGSWGQNTGELFF.

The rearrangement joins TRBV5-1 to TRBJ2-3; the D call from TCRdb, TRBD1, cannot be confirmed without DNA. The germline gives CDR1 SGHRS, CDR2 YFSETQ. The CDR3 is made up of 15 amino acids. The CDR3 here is CASTTLGGWGDTQYF.

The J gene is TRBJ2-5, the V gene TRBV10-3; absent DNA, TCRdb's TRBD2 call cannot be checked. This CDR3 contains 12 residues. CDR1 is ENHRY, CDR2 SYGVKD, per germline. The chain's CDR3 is CATLGLAETQYF.

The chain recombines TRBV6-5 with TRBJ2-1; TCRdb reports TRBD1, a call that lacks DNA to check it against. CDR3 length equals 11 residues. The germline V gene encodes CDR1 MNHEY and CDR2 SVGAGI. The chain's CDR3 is CASSSGTEQFF.

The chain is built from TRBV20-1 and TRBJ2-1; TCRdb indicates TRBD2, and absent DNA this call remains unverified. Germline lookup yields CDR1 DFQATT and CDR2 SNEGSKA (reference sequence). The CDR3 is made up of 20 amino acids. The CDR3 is CSARAGLESRTIYSNNEQFF.

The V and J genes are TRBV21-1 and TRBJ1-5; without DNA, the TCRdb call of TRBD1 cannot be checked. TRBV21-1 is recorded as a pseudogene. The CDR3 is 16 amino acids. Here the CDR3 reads CASSKGTPYSNQPQHF.

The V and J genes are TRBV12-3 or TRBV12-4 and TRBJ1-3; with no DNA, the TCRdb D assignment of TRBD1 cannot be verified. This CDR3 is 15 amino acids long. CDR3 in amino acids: CASSLGGQSGNTIYF.

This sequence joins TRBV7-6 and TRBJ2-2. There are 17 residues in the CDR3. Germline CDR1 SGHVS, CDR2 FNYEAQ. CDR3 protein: CASSLAGWDDPSGELFF.

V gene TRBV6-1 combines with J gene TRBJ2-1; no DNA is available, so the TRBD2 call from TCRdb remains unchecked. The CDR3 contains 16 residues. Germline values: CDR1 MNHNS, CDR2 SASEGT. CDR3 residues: CASPKGLAVPYNEQFF.

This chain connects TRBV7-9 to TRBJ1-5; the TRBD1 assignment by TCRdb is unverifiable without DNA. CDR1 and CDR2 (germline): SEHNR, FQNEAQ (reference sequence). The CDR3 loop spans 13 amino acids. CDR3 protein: CASSRDTYQPQHF.

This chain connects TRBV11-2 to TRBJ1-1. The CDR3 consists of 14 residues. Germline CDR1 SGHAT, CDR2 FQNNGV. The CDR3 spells CASSLAGSHTEAFF.

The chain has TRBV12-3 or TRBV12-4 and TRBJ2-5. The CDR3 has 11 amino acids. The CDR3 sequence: CASSGYETQYF.

CDR3 sequence: CASKGGVTGELFF. V is TRBV12-3 or TRBV12-4 and J is TRBJ2-2; the D call of TRBD2 rests on TCRdb alone, since no DNA is present to check it. This CDR3 comprises 13 residues.

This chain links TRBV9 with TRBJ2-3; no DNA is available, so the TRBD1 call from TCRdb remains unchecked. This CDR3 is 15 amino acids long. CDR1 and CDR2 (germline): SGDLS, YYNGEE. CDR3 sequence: CASNRNGGSTDTQYF.

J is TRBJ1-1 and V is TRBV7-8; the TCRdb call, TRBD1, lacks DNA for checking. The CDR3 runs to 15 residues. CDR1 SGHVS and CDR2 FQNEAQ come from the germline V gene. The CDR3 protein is CASSLDRQGNTEAFF.

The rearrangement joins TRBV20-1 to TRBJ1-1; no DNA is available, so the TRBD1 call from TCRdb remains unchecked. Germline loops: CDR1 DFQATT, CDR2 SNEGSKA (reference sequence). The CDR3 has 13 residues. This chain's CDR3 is CSAPIGGNTEAFF.

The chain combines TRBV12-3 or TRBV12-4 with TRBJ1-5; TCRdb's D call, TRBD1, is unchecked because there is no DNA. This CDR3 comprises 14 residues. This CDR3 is CASSLDRAFQPQHF.

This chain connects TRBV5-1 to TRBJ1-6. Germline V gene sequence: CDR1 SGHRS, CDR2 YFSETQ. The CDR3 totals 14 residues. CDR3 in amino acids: CASSLSQNPSPLHF.

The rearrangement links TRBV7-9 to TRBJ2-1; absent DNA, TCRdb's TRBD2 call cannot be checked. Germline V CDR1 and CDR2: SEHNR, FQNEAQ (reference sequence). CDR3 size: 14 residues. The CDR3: CASSLELAYNEQFF.

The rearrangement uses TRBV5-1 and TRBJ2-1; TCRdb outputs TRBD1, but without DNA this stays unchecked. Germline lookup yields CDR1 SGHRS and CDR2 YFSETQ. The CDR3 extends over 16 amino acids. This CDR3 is CASSLGEGGPSNEQFF.